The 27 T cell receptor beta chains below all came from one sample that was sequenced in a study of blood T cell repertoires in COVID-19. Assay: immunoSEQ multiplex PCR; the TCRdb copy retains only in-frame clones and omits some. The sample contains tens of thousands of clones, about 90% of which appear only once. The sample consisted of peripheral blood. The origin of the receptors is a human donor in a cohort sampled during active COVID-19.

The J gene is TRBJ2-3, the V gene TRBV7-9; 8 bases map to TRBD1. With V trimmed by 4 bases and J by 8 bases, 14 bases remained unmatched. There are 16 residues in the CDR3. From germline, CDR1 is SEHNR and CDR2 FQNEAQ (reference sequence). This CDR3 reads CASSSPPDRDGGTQYF. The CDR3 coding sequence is TGTGCCAGCAGCTCCCCCCCGGACAGGGATGGTGGTACGCAGTATTTT. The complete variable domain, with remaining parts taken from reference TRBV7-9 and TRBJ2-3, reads DTGVSQNPRHKITKRGQNVTFRCDPISEHNRLYWYRQTLGQGPEFLTYFQNEAQLEKSRLLSDRFSAERPKGSFSTLEIQRTEQGDSAMYLCASSSPPDRDGGTQYFGPGTRLTVL.

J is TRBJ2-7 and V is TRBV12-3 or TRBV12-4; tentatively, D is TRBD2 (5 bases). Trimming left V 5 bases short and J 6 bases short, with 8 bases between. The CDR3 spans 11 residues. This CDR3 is CASSRGSEQYF. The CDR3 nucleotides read TGTGCCAGCAGTAGAGGGAGCGAGCAGTACTTC.

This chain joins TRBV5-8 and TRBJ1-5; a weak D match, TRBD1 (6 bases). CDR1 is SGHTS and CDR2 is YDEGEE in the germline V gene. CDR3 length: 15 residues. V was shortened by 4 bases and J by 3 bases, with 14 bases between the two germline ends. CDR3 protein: CASSGDRLFNQPQHF. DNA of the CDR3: TGTGCCAGCAGCGGTGACAGGCTCTTCAATCAGCCCCAGCATTTT.

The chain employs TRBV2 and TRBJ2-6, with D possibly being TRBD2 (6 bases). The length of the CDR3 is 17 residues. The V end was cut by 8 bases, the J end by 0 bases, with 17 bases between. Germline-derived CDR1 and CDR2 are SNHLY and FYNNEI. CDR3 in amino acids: CASRAAGYFSGANVLTF. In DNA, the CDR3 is TGTGCCAGCCGCGCTGCGGGGTACTTCTCTGGGGCCAACGTCCTGACTTTC.

CDR3: CASSPQVQESYEQYF. CDR3 sequence (DNA): TGTGCCAGCAGCCCTCAGGTACAGGAGTCCTACGAGCAGTACTTC. The V gene is TRBV4-2, the J gene TRBJ2-7; possible D gene TRBD1, 5 bases. In germline, CDR1 is LGHNA, CDR2 YNFKEQ. Trimming shortened V by 4 bases and J by 1 base, and 14 bases separated the two germline ends. The CDR3 covers 15 residues.

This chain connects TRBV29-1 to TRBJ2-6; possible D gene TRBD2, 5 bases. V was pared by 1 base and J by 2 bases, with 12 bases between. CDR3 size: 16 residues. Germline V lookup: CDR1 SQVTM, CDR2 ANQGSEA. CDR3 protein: CSVEVHGVAGANVLTF. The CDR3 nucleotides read TGCAGCGTTGAAGTTCACGGGGTTGCTGGGGCCAACGTCCTGACTTTC.

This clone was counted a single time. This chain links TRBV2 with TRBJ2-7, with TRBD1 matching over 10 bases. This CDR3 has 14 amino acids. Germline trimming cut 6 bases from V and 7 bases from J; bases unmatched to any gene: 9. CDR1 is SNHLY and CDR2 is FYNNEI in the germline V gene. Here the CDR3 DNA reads TGTGCCAGCAGCAACCGGGACAGGGGTGGAGAGCAGTACTTC. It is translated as CASSNRDRGGEQYF.

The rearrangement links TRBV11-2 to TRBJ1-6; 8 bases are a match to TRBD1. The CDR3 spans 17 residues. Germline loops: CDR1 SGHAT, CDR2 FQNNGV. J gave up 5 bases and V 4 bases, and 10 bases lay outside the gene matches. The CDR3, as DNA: TGTGCCAGCAGCTCCTTGACAGGGGTCGAGAATAATTCACCCCTCCACTTT. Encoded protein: CASSSLTGVENNSPLHF. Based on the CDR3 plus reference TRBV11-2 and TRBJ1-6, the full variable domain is EAGVAQSPRYKIIEKRQSVAFWCNPISGHATLYWYQQILGQGPKLLIQFQNNGVVDDSQLPKDRFSAERLKGVDSTLKIQPAKLEDSAVYLCASSSLTGVENNSPLHFGNGTRLTVT.

Here the CDR3 DNA reads TGTGCCAGCAGTGAAGTAAGGGGTACAGAGCAGTTCTTC. It codes for CASSEVRGTEQFF. The V and J genes are TRBV6-1 and TRBJ2-1; D may be TRBD1 (5 bases). V shed 1 base and J shed 10 bases, with 11 bases lying between them. The CDR3 covers 13 residues. In germline, CDR1 is MNHNS, CDR2 SASEGT.

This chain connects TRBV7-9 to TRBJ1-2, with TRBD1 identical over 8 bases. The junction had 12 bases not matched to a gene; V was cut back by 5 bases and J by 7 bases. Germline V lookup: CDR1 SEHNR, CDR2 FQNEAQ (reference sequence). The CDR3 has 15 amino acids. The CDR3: CASSPRTGREGGYTF. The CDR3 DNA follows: TGTGCCAGCAGCCCAAGGACAGGGAGGGAGGGTGGCTACACCTTC.

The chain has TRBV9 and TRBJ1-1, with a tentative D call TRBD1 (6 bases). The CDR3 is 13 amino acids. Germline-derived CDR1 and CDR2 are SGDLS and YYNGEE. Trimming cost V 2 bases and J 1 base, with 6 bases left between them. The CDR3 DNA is TGTGCCAGCAGCGTGGACAGGAACACTGAAGCTTTCTTT. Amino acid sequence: CASSVDRNTEAFF.

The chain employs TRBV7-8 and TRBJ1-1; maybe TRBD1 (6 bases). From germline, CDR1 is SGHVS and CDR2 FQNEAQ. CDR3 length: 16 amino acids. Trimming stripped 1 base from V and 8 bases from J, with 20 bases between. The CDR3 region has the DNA TGTGCCAGCAGCTTAGGGGCCCGGGACATTATTGGGGAAGCTTTCTTT. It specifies CASSLGARDIIGEAFF.

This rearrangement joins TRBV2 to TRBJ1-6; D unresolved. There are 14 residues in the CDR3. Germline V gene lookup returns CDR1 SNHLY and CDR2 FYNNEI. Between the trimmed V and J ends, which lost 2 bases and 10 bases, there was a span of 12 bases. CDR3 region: CASSERTRPSPLHF. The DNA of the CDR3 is TGTGCCAGCAGTGAAAGGACTCGGCCGTCACCCCTCCACTTT.

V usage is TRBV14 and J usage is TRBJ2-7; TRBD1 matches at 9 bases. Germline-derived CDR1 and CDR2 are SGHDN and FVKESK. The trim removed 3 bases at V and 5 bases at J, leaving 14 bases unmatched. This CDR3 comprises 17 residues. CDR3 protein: CASSHLKRGQGKDEQYF. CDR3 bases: TGTGCCAGCAGCCATCTAAAAAGGGGACAGGGCAAAGACGAGCAGTACTTC.

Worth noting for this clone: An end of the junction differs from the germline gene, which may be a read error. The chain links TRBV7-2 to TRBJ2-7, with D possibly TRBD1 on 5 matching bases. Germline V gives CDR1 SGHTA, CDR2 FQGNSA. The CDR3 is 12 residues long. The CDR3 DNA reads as TGTGCCAGCAGCTTGTACTTGGGGCTCCCCAACTTC. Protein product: CASSLYLGLPNF.

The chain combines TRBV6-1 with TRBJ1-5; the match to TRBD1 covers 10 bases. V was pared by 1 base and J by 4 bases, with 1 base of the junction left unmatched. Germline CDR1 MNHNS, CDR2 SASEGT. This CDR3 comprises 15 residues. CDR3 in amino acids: CASSEEGQGNQPQHF. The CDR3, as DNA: TGTGCCAGCAGTGAAGAGGGACAGGGGAATCAGCCCCAGCATTTT.

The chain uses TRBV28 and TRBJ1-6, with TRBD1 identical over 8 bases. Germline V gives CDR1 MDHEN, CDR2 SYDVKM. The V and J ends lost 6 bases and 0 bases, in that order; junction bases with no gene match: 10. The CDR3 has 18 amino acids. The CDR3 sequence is CASRTTGVLSSYNSPLHF. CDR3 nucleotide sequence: TGTGCCAGCAGGACGACAGGGGTCCTGAGCTCCTATAATTCACCCCTCCACTTT.

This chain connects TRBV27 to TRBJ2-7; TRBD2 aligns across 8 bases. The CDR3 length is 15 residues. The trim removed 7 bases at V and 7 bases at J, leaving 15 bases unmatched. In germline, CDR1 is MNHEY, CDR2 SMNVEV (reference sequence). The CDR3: CASTSTGGPLSEQYF. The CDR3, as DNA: TGTGCCAGCACGTCGACGGGGGGGCCTTTGAGTGAGCAGTACTTC.

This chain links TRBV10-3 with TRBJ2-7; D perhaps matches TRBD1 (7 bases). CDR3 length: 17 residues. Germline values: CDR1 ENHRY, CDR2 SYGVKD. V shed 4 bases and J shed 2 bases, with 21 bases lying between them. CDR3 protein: CAISAFYSQGTPYEQYF. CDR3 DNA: TGTGCCATCAGTGCCTTCTATTCACAGGGGACTCCCTACGAGCAGTACTTC.

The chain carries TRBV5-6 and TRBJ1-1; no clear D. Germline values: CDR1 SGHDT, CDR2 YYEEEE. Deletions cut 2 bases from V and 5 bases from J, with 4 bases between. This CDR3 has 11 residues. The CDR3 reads CASSFLTEAFF. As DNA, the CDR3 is TGTGCCAGCAGCTTTCTGACTGAAGCTTTCTTT. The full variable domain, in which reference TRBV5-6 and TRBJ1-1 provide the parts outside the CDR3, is DAGVTQSPTHLIKTRGQQVTLRCSPKSGHDTVSWYQQALGQGPQFIFQYYEEEERQRGNFPDRFSGHQFPNYSSELNVNALLLGDSALYLCASSFLTEAFFGQGTRLTVV.

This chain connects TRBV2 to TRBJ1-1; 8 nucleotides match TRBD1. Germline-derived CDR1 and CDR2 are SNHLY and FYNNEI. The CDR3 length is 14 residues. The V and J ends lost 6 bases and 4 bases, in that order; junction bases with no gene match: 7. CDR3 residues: CASRLQGGGTEAFF. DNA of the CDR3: TGTGCCAGCAGGCTACAGGGGGGGGGCACTGAAGCTTTCTTT.

The CDR3 DNA reads TGCAGCGTTGAAGAGGGGGGTGGCTTAGGCTACACCTTC. Protein: CSVEEGGGLGYTF. The V and J genes are TRBV29-1 and TRBJ1-2; D is possibly TRBD1 (5 bases). This CDR3 region has 13 residues. Germline CDR1 SQVTM, CDR2 ANQGSEA. V lost 0 bases and J lost 8, with 13 bases in between.

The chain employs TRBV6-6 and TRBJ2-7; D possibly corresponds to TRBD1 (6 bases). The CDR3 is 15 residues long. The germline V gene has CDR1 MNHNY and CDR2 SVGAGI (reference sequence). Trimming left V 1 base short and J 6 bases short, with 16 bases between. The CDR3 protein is CASSYLTGLWREQYF. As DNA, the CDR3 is TGTGCCAGCAGTTACTTGACAGGCCTCTGGCGCGAGCAGTACTTC.

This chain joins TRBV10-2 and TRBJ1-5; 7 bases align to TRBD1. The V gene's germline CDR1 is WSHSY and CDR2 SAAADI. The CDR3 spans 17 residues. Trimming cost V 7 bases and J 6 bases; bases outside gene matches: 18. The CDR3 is CASKPDKGAGELQPQHF. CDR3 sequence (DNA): TGCGCCAGCAAACCTGACAAGGGGGCAGGGGAGCTTCAGCCCCAGCATTTT.

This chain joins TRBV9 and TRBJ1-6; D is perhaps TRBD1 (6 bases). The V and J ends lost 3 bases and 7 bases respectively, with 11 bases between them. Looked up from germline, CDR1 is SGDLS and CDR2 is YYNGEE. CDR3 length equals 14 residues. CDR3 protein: CASSADRLNSPLHF. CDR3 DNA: TGTGCCAGCAGCGCCGACAGGCTGAATTCACCCCTCCACTTT.

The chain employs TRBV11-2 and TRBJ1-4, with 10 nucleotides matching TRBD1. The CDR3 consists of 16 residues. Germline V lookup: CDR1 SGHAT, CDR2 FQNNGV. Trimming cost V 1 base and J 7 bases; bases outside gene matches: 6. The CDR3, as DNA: TGTGCCAGCAGCTTAGTATTCCGACAGGGGGCTGAAAAACTGTTTTTT. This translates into CASSLVFRQGAEKLFF. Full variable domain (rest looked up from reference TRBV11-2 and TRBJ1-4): EAGVAQSPRYKIIEKRQSVAFWCNPISGHATLYWYQQILGQGPKLLIQFQNNGVVDDSQLPKDRFSAERLKGVDSTLKIQPAKLEDSAVYLCASSLVFRQGAEKLFFGSGTQLSVL.

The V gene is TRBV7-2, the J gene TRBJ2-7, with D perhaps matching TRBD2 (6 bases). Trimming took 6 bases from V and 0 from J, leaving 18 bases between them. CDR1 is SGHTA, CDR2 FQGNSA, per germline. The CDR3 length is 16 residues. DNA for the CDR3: TGTGCCAGCAGTCCGGTGGGGGGTATGAGCTCCTACGAGCAGTACTTC. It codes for CASSPVGGMSSYEQYF.